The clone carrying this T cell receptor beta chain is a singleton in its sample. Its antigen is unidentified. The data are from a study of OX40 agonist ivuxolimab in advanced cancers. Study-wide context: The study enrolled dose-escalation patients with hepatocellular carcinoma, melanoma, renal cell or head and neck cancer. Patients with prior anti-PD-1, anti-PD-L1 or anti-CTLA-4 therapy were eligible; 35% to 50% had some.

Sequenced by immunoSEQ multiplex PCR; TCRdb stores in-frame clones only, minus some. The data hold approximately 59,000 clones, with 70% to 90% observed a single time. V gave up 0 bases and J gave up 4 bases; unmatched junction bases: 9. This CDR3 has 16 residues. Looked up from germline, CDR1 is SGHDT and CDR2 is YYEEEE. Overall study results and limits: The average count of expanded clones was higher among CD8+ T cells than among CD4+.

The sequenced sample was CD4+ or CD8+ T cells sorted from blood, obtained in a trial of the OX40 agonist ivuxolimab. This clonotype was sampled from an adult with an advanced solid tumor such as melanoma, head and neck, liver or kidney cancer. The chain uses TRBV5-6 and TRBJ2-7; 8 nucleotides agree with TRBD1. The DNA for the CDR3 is TGTGCCAGCAGCTTGGAGCTCGGGCAGGGGGCATACGAGCAGTACTTC. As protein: CASSLELGQGAYEQYF.